The 16 T cell receptor beta chains in this list originate from one sample, sequenced in a study of monozygotic twins with inflammatory bowel disease. Reanalyzing the 5' RACE reads, TCRdb keeps one entry per CDR3 protein, without DNA. The sample table sets out a few hundred thousand distinct CDR3 sequences. The sequenced material came from blood. The receptors shown here come from a human donor with ulcerative colitis or Crohn's disease, or a healthy co-twin of an affected twin (not recorded which).

The rearrangement joins TRBV15 to TRBJ2-5. There are 15 residues in the CDR3. Germline V lookup: CDR1 LNHNV, CDR2 YYDKDF (reference sequence). CDR3: CATSRDWAKLETQYF.

V gene TRBV29-1 combines with J gene TRBJ2-7; the D call from TCRdb, TRBD1, cannot be confirmed without DNA. The CDR3 spans 12 residues. Per germline, CDR1 SQVTM and CDR2 ANQGSEA. CDR3 residues: CSASEGAYEQYF.

J is TRBJ1-1 and V is TRBV27; the D gene TCRdb calls, TRBD1, cannot be checked with no DNA. The CDR3 is made up of 13 amino acids. Per germline, CDR1 MNHEY and CDR2 SMNVEV (reference sequence). The CDR3 reads CASSLFRGVEAFF.

V is TRBV18 and J is TRBJ1-1. Germline CDR1 reads KGHSH; CDR2 reads LQKENI. This CDR3 has 14 residues. This CDR3 is CASSQQGVNTEAFF.

The chain has TRBV4-3 and TRBJ2-1; TCRdb calls TRBD2, which cannot be checked without DNA. Looked up from germline, CDR1 is LGHNA and CDR2 is YSLEER. This CDR3 region has 15 residues. The CDR3 loop reads CASSQKSGAYNEQFF.

J is TRBJ2-1 and V is TRBV24-1. This CDR3 has 16 amino acids. Germline lookup yields CDR1 KGHDR and CDR2 SFDVKD. The CDR3 region is CATSDPERNSYNEQFF.

This chain links TRBV12-3 or TRBV12-4 with TRBJ2-2; absent DNA, TCRdb's TRBD1 call cannot be checked. The CDR3 sequence is 16 residues long. The CDR3 protein is CASSFHPGLGTGELFF.

The J gene is TRBJ2-3, the V gene TRBV5-1; the TRBD1 assignment by TCRdb is unverifiable without DNA. CDR1 and CDR2 from the germline V gene are SGHRS and YFSETQ. This CDR3 comprises 16 residues. This CDR3 reads CASSLRDRLSTDTQYF.

This chain connects TRBV5-6 to TRBJ2-3. CDR3 length: 12 amino acids. The germline V gene encodes CDR1 SGHDT and CDR2 YYEEEE. The CDR3 loop reads CASSLESYSQYF. Filled out from reference TRBV5-6 and TRBJ2-3, the complete variable domain reads DAGVTQSPTHLIKTRGQQVTLRCSPKSGHDTVSWYQQALGQGPQFIFQYYEEEERQRGNFPDRFSGHQFPNYSSELNVNALLLGDSALYLCASSLESYSQYFGPGTRLTVL.

The gene calls are TRBV12-3 or TRBV12-4 and TRBJ2-7; the TCRdb D gene call, TRBD2, has no DNA to confirm it. CDR3 length equals 15 residues. The CDR3 reads CASSSLAGSTYEQYF.

This chain uses TRBV28 with TRBJ1-2; TCRdb selects TRBD1, and the lack of DNA leaves this call unchecked. This CDR3 contains 16 residues. Per germline, CDR1 MDHEN and CDR2 SYDVKM. This CDR3 is CASSSTPGQGDYGYTF.

The chain employs TRBV7-2 and TRBJ1-4; TCRdb returns TRBD1, unconfirmable since there is no DNA. Per the germline V gene, CDR1 is SGHTA and CDR2 is FQGNSA. The CDR3 runs to 14 residues. The CDR3 here is CASSTGTGVEKLFF.

V and J are TRBV7-8 and TRBJ2-1; the D call of TRBD1 rests on TCRdb alone, since no DNA is present to check it. CDR3 size: 11 residues. Germline CDR1 is SGHVS and CDR2 is FQNEAQ. The CDR3 region is CASSPQGEQFF.

The chain uses TRBV12-3 or TRBV12-4 and TRBJ1-1; TCRdb's D call of TRBD1 is untestable without DNA. This CDR3 spans 15 amino acids. CDR3 loop: CASSKGLRDLTEAFF.

The chain joins TRBV27 to TRBJ2-7. The CDR3 loop spans 14 amino acids. The germline gives CDR1 MNHEY, CDR2 SMNVEV (reference sequence). CDR3 protein: CASSRTLGTYEQYF.

The V gene is TRBV6-2 or TRBV6-3, the J gene TRBJ2-3. The CDR3 has 12 residues. Germline V lookup: CDR1 MNHEY, CDR2 SVGEGT. This CDR3 is CASKPRTDTQYF.